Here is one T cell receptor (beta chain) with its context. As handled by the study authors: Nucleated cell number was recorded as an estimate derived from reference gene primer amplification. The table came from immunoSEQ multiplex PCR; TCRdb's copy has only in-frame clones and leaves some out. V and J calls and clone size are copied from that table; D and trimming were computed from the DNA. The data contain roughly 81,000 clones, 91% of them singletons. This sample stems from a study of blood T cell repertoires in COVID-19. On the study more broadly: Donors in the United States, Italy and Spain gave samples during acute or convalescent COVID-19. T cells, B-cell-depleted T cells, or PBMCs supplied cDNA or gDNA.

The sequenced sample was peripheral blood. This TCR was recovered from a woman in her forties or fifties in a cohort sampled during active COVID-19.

The CDR3 DNA reads as TGTGCCAGCAGCCCAAAAGGGACATTAAACACTGAAGCTTTCTTT. Translated, it gives CASSPKGTLNTEAFF. The chain combines TRBV7-9 with TRBJ1-1, with D possibly TRBD1 on 6 matching bases. The germline CDR1 and CDR2 sequences are SEHNR and FQNEAQ (reference sequence). V lost 5 bases and J 2 bases, leaving 15 bases between the germline ends. The CDR3 extends over 15 amino acids. Together with reference TRBV7-9 and TRBJ1-1, the CDR3 gives the full variable domain: DTGVSQNPRHKITKRGQNVTFRCDPISEHNRLYWYRQTLGQGPEFLTYFQNEAQLEKSRLLSDRFSAERPKGSFSTLEIQRTEQGDSAMYLCASSPKGTLNTEAFFGQGTRLTVV.